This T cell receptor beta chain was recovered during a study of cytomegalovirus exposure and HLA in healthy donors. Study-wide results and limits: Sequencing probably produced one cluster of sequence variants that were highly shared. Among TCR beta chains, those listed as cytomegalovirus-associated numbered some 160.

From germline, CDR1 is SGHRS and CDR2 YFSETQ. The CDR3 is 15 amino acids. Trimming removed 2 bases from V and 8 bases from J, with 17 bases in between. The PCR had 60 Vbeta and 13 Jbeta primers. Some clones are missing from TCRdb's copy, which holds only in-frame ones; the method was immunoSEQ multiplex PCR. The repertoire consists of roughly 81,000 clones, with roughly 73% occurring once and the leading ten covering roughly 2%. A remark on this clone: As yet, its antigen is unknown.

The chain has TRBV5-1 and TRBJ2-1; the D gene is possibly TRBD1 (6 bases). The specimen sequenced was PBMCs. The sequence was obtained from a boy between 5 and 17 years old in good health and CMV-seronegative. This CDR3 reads CASSLTGMSIDEQFF. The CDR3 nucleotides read TGCGCCAGCAGCTTAACAGGGATGTCTATCGATGAGCAGTTCTTC.